The rows below give T cell receptor beta chains drawn from one sample of a study of T cell responses to AZD1222 COVID-19 vaccine. Using immunoSEQ multiplex PCR, the repertoire was profiled, and TCRdb retains in-frame clones only, with some absent. The top ten clones hold approximately 6.5% of a sample with 110,000 or so clones, around 89% of them seen once. The sample in question was peripheral blood, obtained 28 days after the second AZD1222 dose. The receptors come from an adult who received the AZD1222 COVID-19 vaccine. Each CDR3 is given with its conserved first and last residue. The order of the fields is D gene, J gene, clone size, V gene, CDR3 DNA, CDR3 protein. A D gene is named only where the DNA matches it firmly. The size of a clone is reported for some rows only, either as once, few or many, or as a class for expanded clones.

d_gene: TRBD1
j_gene: TRBJ1-6
abundance: -
v_gene: TRBV27
CDR3nt: TGTGCCAGCAGCTCCGGGACAGCTGGAGTATCACCCCTCCACTTT
CDR3aa: CASSSGTAGVSPLHF

d_gene: TRBD1
j_gene: TRBJ2-1
abundance: -
v_gene: TRBV10-1
CDR3nt: TGCGCCAGCAGTGCTCCGGACAGGCCCAACAATGAGCAGTTCTTC
CDR3aa: CASSAPDRPNNEQFF

d_gene: TRBD1
j_gene: TRBJ1-2
abundance: -
v_gene: TRBV6-2/TRBV6-3
CDR3nt: TGTGCCAGCAGCCGACAGGGAAACTATGGCTACACCTTC
CDR3aa: CASSRQGNYGYTF

d_gene: -
j_gene: TRBJ2-2
abundance: -
v_gene: TRBV5-1
CDR3nt: TGCGCCAGCAGCCCCACCTTTTCCACCGGGGAGCTGTTTTTT
CDR3aa: CASSPTFSTGELFF

d_gene: -
j_gene: TRBJ2-1
abundance: -
v_gene: TRBV11-3
CDR3nt: TGTGCCAGCAGCTTAGGACACGACCCTCCCAATGAGCAGTTCTTC
CDR3aa: CASSLGHDPPNEQFF

d_gene: -
j_gene: TRBJ1-5
abundance: -
v_gene: TRBV25-1
CDR3nt: TGTGCCAGCAGTGCGCTAGGCGGCAGCAATCAGCCCCAGCATTTT
CDR3aa: CASSALGGSNQPQHF

d_gene: TRBD1
j_gene: TRBJ1-1
abundance: -
v_gene: TRBV7-2
CDR3nt: TGTGCCAGCAGCCTGTACAGGGGCACTGAAGCTTTCTTT
CDR3aa: CASSLYRGTEAFF

d_gene: TRBD1
j_gene: TRBJ1-2
abundance: -
v_gene: TRBV9
CDR3nt: TGTGCCAGCAGCGCCCTTTCGGGACAGGGAATAGCAGTAACCTTC
CDR3aa: CASSALSGQGIAVTF

d_gene: TRBD1
j_gene: TRBJ1-1
abundance: -
v_gene: TRBV5-1
CDR3nt: TGCGCCAGCAGCACAGGGGAGTTTGAAGCTTTCTTT
CDR3aa: CASSTGEFEAFF

d_gene: TRBD2
j_gene: TRBJ2-7
abundance: -
v_gene: TRBV4-3
CDR3nt: TGCGCCAGCAGCCAAGATCGAGGGACTAGCGGTCGCGAGCAGTACTTC
CDR3aa: CASSQDRGTSGREQYF

d_gene: -
j_gene: TRBJ1-1
abundance: -
v_gene: TRBV7-2
CDR3nt: TGTGCCAGCAGCGGGCAGTCTGGCGTTTATGAAGCTTTCTTT
CDR3aa: CASSGQSGVYEAFF

d_gene: -
j_gene: TRBJ1-1
abundance: -
v_gene: TRBV28
CDR3nt: TGTGCCAGCAGTTGGCAACGGGGGGCGAACACTGAAGCTTTCTTT
CDR3aa: CASSWQRGANTEAFF

d_gene: -
j_gene: TRBJ1-2
abundance: -
v_gene: TRBV7-8
CDR3nt: TGTGCCAGCAGCTTAGCGACAGGACTTGCTAACTATGGCTACACCTTC
CDR3aa: CASSLATGLANYGYTF

d_gene: -
j_gene: TRBJ2-5
abundance: -
v_gene: TRBV3-1/TRBV3-2
CDR3nt: TGTGCCAGCAGCCAAGACTGGGGACGAGGCGAGACCCAGTACTTC
CDR3aa: CASSQDWGRGETQYF

d_gene: TRBD1
j_gene: TRBJ1-6
abundance: -
v_gene: TRBV6-5
CDR3nt: TGTGCCAGCAGGGGGGACAGTGGGCATTCACCCCTCCACTTT
CDR3aa: CASRGDSGHSPLHF

d_gene: -
j_gene: TRBJ1-2
abundance: -
v_gene: TRBV5-4
CDR3nt: TGTGCCAGCAGCTTGCGAAATGACTATGGCTACACCTTC
CDR3aa: CASSLRNDYGYTF

d_gene: -
j_gene: TRBJ2-2
abundance: -
v_gene: TRBV7-6
CDR3nt: TGTGCCAGCAGCTTAGTTGGCGGAAACACCGGGGAGCTGTTTTTT
CDR3aa: CASSLVGGNTGELFF

d_gene: TRBD1
j_gene: TRBJ1-2
abundance: -
v_gene: TRBV5-3
CDR3nt: TGTGCCAGAAGCTGGGTCAGGGGGCCGAACTATGGCTACACCTTC
CDR3aa: CARSWVRGPNYGYTF

d_gene: -
j_gene: TRBJ2-5
abundance: -
v_gene: TRBV5-1
CDR3nt: TGCGCCAGCAGCTTGACCCAAGAGACCCAGTACTTC
CDR3aa: CASSLTQETQYF

d_gene: -
j_gene: TRBJ1-5
abundance: -
v_gene: TRBV6-2/TRBV6-3
CDR3nt: TGTGCCAGCAGTGCAGTGGGTCAGCCCCAGCATTTT
CDR3aa: CASSAVGQPQHF

d_gene: -
j_gene: TRBJ1-1
abundance: -
v_gene: TRBV19
CDR3nt: TGTGCCAGTAGGGTCCAAGTAGGGTACACTGAAGCTTTCTTT
CDR3aa: CASRVQVGYTEAFF

d_gene: -
j_gene: TRBJ2-3
abundance: -
v_gene: TRBV20-1
CDR3nt: TGCAGTGCGGCACGGGCAGATACGCAGTATTTT
CDR3aa: CSAARADTQYF

d_gene: -
j_gene: TRBJ1-5
abundance: -
v_gene: TRBV19
CDR3nt: TGTGCCAGTAGTCCCTCCCACACGAACCGCAATCAGCCCCAGCATTTT
CDR3aa: CASSPSHTNRNQPQHF

d_gene: TRBD1
j_gene: TRBJ1-1
abundance: -
v_gene: TRBV18
CDR3nt: TGTGCCAGCTCACAAGGGACAGGGTTTATGAACACTGAAGCTTTCTTT
CDR3aa: CASSQGTGFMNTEAFF

d_gene: -
j_gene: TRBJ2-7
abundance: few
v_gene: TRBV11-2
CDR3nt: TGTGCCAGCAGCTTAGATCGACAGGTCTACGAGCAGTACTTC
CDR3aa: CASSLDRQVYEQYF

d_gene: -
j_gene: TRBJ1-2
abundance: -
v_gene: TRBV18
CDR3nt: TGTGCCAGCTCACCGGATGGGGGGCGAATTGGCTACACCTTC
CDR3aa: CASSPDGGRIGYTF

d_gene: -
j_gene: TRBJ2-2
abundance: -
v_gene: TRBV5-1
CDR3nt: TGCGCCAGCAGCGCAACTAGTATCGTCGGGGAGCTGTTTTTT
CDR3aa: CASSATSIVGELFF

d_gene: TRBD2
j_gene: TRBJ2-7
abundance: few
v_gene: TRBV6-2/TRBV6-3
CDR3nt: TGTGCCAGCAGCCTAGCGGGCAGCTCCTACGAGCAGTACTTC
CDR3aa: CASSLAGSSYEQYF

d_gene: TRBD2
j_gene: TRBJ2-7
abundance: -
v_gene: TRBV28
CDR3nt: TGTGCCAGCAGTATTAGCGGGGGGGCGGGTGAGCAGTACTTC
CDR3aa: CASSISGGAGEQYF

d_gene: -
j_gene: TRBJ2-1
abundance: -
v_gene: TRBV5-6
CDR3nt: TGTGCCAGCAGCGGGGGGCCTATCTACAATGAGCAGTTCTTC
CDR3aa: CASSGGPIYNEQFF

d_gene: -
j_gene: TRBJ2-2
abundance: -
v_gene: TRBV11-2
CDR3nt: TGTGCCAGCAGCTCCCCGGGCCCCGGGGAGCTGTTTTTT
CDR3aa: CASSSPGPGELFF

d_gene: -
j_gene: TRBJ1-3
abundance: -
v_gene: TRBV27
CDR3nt: TGTGCCAGCAGTTTATCTGGTGGAAACACCATATATTTT
CDR3aa: CASSLSGGNTIYF

d_gene: -
j_gene: TRBJ1-1
abundance: -
v_gene: TRBV14
CDR3nt: TGTGCCAGCAGCCAAGAGCGGGACACTGAAGCTTTCTTT
CDR3aa: CASSQERDTEAFF

d_gene: -
j_gene: TRBJ1-1
abundance: few
v_gene: TRBV12-3/TRBV12-4
CDR3nt: TGTGCCAGCAGCTCCAATTTAAACACTGAAGCTTTCTTT
CDR3aa: CASSSNLNTEAFF

d_gene: -
j_gene: TRBJ2-5
abundance: -
v_gene: TRBV6-1
CDR3nt: TGTGCCAGCAGTGAAGTGACTGGCAGGGCCATAGAGACCCAGTACTTC
CDR3aa: CASSEVTGRAIETQYF

d_gene: TRBD2
j_gene: TRBJ2-3
abundance: -
v_gene: TRBV29-1
CDR3nt: TGCAGCGTGGCCGGGACTAGCGGGGATACGCAGTATTTT
CDR3aa: CSVAGTSGDTQYF

d_gene: TRBD2
j_gene: TRBJ2-2
abundance: -
v_gene: TRBV2
CDR3nt: TGTGCCAGCAGAACCGGGACTAGCAGGACCGGGGAGCTGTTTTTT
CDR3aa: CASRTGTSRTGELFF

d_gene: -
j_gene: TRBJ1-4
abundance: -
v_gene: TRBV6-2/TRBV6-3
CDR3nt: TGTGCCAGCAGTTATGGGAGGACTAATGAAAAACTGTTTTTT
CDR3aa: CASSYGRTNEKLFF

d_gene: TRBD2
j_gene: TRBJ2-7
abundance: -
v_gene: TRBV29-1
CDR3nt: TGCAGCGTTGATGGACTAGCGGGGGTATACGAGCAGTACTTC
CDR3aa: CSVDGLAGVYEQYF

d_gene: TRBD2
j_gene: TRBJ2-5
abundance: -
v_gene: TRBV4-3
CDR3nt: TGCGCCAGCAGCCAAGATATGGGGGGGCAAGAGACCCAGTACTTC
CDR3aa: CASSQDMGGQETQYF

d_gene: -
j_gene: TRBJ2-7
abundance: -
v_gene: TRBV24-1
CDR3nt: TGTGCCACCAGTGATGGGCCTACCTACGAGCAGTACTTC
CDR3aa: CATSDGPTYEQYF

d_gene: TRBD1
j_gene: TRBJ1-1
abundance: -
v_gene: TRBV6-6
CDR3nt: TGTGCCAGCAGGCCGACAGGGGATTACACTGAAGCTTTCTTT
CDR3aa: CASRPTGDYTEAFF

d_gene: TRBD2
j_gene: TRBJ2-7
abundance: few
v_gene: TRBV7-2
CDR3nt: TGTGCCAGCAGCTCAAGGGAGGGGCAGGTGTACGAGCAGTACTTC
CDR3aa: CASSSREGQVYEQYF

d_gene: -
j_gene: TRBJ2-1
abundance: -
v_gene: TRBV4-3
CDR3nt: TGCGCCAGCAGCCAAGATCGGGCACAGTACAATGAGCAGTTCTTC
CDR3aa: CASSQDRAQYNEQFF

d_gene: -
j_gene: TRBJ1-1
abundance: -
v_gene: TRBV19
CDR3nt: TGTGCCAGTAGTATGGAGCGGTACATGAACACTGAAGCTTTCTTT
CDR3aa: CASSMERYMNTEAFF

d_gene: TRBD1
j_gene: TRBJ1-4
abundance: -
v_gene: TRBV28
CDR3nt: TGTGCCAGCAGCTCCAGGGGACAGGGGGCTAGTGAAAAACTGTTTTTT
CDR3aa: CASSSRGQGASEKLFF

d_gene: -
j_gene: TRBJ1-1
abundance: -
v_gene: TRBV14
CDR3nt: TGTGCCAGCAGCCCCTCCCCCCGCATGAACACTGAAGCTTTCTTT
CDR3aa: CASSPSPRMNTEAFF

d_gene: -
j_gene: TRBJ1-5
abundance: once
v_gene: TRBV6-2/TRBV6-3
CDR3nt: TGTGCCAGCAGTACCCGAGGGGCAGTTTATAGCAATCAGCCCCAGCATTTT
CDR3aa: CASSTRGAVYSNQPQHF

d_gene: TRBD2
j_gene: TRBJ2-1
abundance: -
v_gene: TRBV24-1
CDR3nt: TGTGCCACCAGTGACGGGACTAGCGGGGAGCTAAACAATGAGCAGTTCTTC
CDR3aa: CATSDGTSGELNNEQFF